The rows below give T cell receptor beta chains drawn from one sample of a study of T-cell reconstitution after alpha-beta-depleted transplantation in children. TCRdb fed the PCR reads into MiXCR, producing one record per CDR3 protein. The sample carries about half a million distinct CDR3 sequences, approximately 12% recorded once. Sequenced here: PBMCs from the stem cell graft donor, sampled from the stem cell graft. These TCRs come from a human donor who donated a stem cell graft to a child with combined immunodeficiency. CDR3s include the opening cysteine and the closing phenylalanine or tryptophan. The D gene is left open where the match is weak. Size values are once, few and many counts, or a class for expanded clones, and some rows have none.

size: -; V: TRBV12-3/TRBV12-4; J: TRBJ2-5; D: -; CDR3: CATSLEHETQYF; DNA: TGTGCCACCTCCCTTGAGCATGAGACCCAGTACTTC
size: -; V: TRBV20-1; J: TRBJ2-7; D: TRBD2; CDR3: CSAYTSGSTYEQYF; DNA: TGCAGTGCTTATACTAGCGGGAGCACCTACGAGCAGTACTTC
size: few; V: TRBV20-1; J: TRBJ1-2; D: -; CDR3: CSAKQGSYYGYTF; DNA: TGCAGTGCCAAGCAGGGGTCTTACTATGGCTACACCTTC
size: -; V: TRBV9; J: TRBJ2-6; D: TRBD1; CDR3: CASSVGIRQGASGANVLTF; DNA: TGTGCCAGCAGCGTAGGAATCAGGCAGGGGGCCTCTGGGGCCAACGTCCTGACTTTC
size: -; V: TRBV4-3; J: TRBJ2-2; D: TRBD2; CDR3: CASSQGLAGNWELFF; DNA: TGCGCCAGCAGCCAAGGCCTAGCGGGAAATTGGGAGCTGTTTTTT
size: few; V: TRBV10-3; J: TRBJ1-2; D: TRBD1; CDR3: CAISDLTGTGYTF; DNA: TGTGCCATCAGTGATCTGACAGGGACCGGCTACACCTTC
size: many; V: TRBV5-6; J: TRBJ2-7; D: -; CDR3: CASSLRWEQYF; DNA: TGTGCCAGCAGCCTACGGTGGGAGCAGTACTTC
size: few; V: TRBV7-8; J: TRBJ2-1; D: TRBD1; CDR3: CASKNPGDRVNEQFF; DNA: TGTGCCAGCAAGAACCCAGGGGACAGGGTCAATGAGCAGTTCTTC
size: -; V: TRBV14; J: TRBJ2-3; D: TRBD1; CDR3: CASSQGTGEYF; DNA: TGTGCCAGCAGCCAGGGGACAGGGGAGTATTTT
size: -; V: TRBV29-1; J: TRBJ2-7; D: -; CDR3: CSGGDNSYEQYF; DNA: TGCAGCGGAGGGGACAACTCCTACGAGCAGTACTTC
size: -; V: TRBV24-1; J: TRBJ1-1; D: TRBD1; CDR3: CATSDSRTGRGTEAFF; DNA: TGTGCCACCAGTGATTCCCGGACAGGGAGGGGCACTGAAGCTTTCTTT
size: few; V: TRBV7-2; J: TRBJ2-7; D: -; CDR3: CASSLDRDAREQYF; DNA: TGTGCCAGCAGCTTAGACAGGGATGCTCGCGAGCAGTACTTC
size: few; V: TRBV7-8; J: TRBJ2-7; D: TRBD1; CDR3: CASSDRTGVYEQYF; DNA: TGTGCCAGCAGCGATCGGACAGGGGTGTACGAGCAGTACTTC
size: many; V: TRBV12-3/TRBV12-4; J: TRBJ2-1; D: -; CDR3: CASSPNVNEQFF; DNA: TGTGCCAGCAGTCCCAATGTGAATGAGCAGTTCTTC
size: -; V: TRBV20-1; J: TRBJ2-7; D: -; CDR3: CSAIWDKAYEQYF; DNA: TGCAGTGCTATCTGGGACAAAGCCTACGAGCAGTACTTC
size: -; V: TRBV6-2/TRBV6-3; J: TRBJ2-1; D: -; CDR3: CASSYRIGSYNEQFF; DNA: TGTGCCAGCAGTTATCGGATCGGTTCCTACAATGAGCAGTTCTTC
size: -; V: TRBV7-2; J: TRBJ2-3; D: TRBD2; CDR3: CASSLRSSGEDTQYF; DNA: TGTGCCAGCAGCTTAAGGTCTAGCGGGGAAGATACGCAGTATTTT